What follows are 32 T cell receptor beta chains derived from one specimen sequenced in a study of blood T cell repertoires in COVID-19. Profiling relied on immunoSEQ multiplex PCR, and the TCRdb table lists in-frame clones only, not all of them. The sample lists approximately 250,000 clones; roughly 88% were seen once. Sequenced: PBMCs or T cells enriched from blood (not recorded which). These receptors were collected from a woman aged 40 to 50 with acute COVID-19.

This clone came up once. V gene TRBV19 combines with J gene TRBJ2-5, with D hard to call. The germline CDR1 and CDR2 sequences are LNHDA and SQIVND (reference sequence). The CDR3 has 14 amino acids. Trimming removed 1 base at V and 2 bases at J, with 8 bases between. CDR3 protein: CASSIGARQETQYF. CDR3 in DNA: TGTGCCAGTAGTATAGGGGCAAGGCAAGAGACCCAGTACTTC.

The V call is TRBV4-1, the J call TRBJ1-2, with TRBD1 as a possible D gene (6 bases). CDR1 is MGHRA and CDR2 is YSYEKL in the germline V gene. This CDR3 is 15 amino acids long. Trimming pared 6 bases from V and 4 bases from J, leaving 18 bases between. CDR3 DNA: TGCGCCAGCAGAGATCCAACAGGGACGAGCTATGGCTACACCTTC. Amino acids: CASRDPTGTSYGYTF.

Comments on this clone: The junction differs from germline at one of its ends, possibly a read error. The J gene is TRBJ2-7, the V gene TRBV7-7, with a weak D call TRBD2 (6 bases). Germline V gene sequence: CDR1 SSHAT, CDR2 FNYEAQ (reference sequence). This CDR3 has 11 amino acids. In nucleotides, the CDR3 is TGTGCTAGCAGGCTACTGGGGGGGCAGTACTTC. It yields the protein CASRLLGGQYF.

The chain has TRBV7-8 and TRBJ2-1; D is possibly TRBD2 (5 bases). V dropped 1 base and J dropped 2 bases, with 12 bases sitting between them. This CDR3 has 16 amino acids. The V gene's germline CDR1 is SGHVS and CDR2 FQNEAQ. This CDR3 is CASSLVGGITYNEQFF. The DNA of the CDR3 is TGTGCCAGCAGCTTAGTTGGAGGTATCACCTACAATGAGCAGTTCTTC. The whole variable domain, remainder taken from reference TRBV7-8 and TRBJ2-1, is GAGVSQSPRYKVAKRGQDVALRCDPISGHVSLFWYQQALGQGPEFLTYFQNEAQLDKSGLPSDRFFAERPEGSVSTLKIQRTQQEDSAVYLCASSLVGGITYNEQFFGPGTRLTVL.

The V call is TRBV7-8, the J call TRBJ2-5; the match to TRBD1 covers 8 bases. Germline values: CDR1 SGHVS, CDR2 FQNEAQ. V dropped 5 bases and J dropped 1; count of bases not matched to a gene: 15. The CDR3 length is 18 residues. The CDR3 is CASSKLRKQGVSQETQYF. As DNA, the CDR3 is TGTGCCAGCAGCAAACTGAGAAAACAGGGGGTTAGCCAAGAGACCCAGTACTTC.

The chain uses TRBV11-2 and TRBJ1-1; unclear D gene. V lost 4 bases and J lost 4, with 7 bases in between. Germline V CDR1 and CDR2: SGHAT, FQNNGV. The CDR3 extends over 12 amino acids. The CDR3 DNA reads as TGTGCCAGCAGCTCCCCGGGCACTGAAGCTTTCTTT. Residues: CASSSPGTEAFF. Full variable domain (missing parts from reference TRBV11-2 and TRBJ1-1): EAGVAQSPRYKIIEKRQSVAFWCNPISGHATLYWYQQILGQGPKLLIQFQNNGVVDDSQLPKDRFSAERLKGVDSTLKIQPAKLEDSAVYLCASSSPGTEAFFGQGTRLTVV.

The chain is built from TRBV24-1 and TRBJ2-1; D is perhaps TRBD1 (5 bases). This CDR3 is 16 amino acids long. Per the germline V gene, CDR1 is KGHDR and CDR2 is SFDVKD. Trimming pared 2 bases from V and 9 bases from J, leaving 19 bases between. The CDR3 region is CATSDSRASRRGEQFF. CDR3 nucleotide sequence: TGTGCCACCAGTGATTCCCGGGCCTCGCGAAGGGGTGAGCAGTTCTTC.

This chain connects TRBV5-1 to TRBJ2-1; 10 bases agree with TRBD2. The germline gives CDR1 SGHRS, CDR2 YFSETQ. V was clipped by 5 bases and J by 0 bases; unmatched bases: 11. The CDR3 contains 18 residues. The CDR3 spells CASRGSLAGAPSYNEQFF. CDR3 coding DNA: TGCGCCAGCAGGGGCTCCCTAGCGGGAGCGCCCTCCTACAATGAGCAGTTCTTC. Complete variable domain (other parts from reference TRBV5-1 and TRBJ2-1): KAGVTQTPRYLIKTRGQQVTLSCSPISGHRSVSWYQQTPGQGLQFLFEYFSETQRNKGNFPGRFSGRQFSNSRSEMNVSTLELGDSALYLCASRGSLAGAPSYNEQFFGPGTRLTVL.

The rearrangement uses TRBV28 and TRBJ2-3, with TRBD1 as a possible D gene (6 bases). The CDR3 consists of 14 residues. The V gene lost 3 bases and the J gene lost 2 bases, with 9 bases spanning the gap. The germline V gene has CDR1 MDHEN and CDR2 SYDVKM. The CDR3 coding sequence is TGTGCCAGCAGTTTCAGGGGATCCACAGATACGCAGTATTTT. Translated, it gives CASSFRGSTDTQYF.

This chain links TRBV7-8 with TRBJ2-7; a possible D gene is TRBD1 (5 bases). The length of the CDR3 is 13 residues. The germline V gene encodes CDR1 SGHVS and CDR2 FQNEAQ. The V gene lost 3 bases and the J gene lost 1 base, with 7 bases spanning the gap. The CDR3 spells CASSFRVSYEQYF. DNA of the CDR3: TGTGCCAGCAGCTTCAGGGTATCCTACGAGCAGTACTTC.

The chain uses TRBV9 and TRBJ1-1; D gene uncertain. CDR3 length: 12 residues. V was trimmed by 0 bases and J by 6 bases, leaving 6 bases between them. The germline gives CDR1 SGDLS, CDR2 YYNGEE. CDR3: CASSVVRAEAFF. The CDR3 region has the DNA TGTGCCAGCAGCGTAGTTCGTGCTGAAGCTTTCTTT.

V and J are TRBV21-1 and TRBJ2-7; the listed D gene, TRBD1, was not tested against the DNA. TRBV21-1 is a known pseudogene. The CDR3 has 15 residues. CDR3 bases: TGTGCCAGCACGGCAGGAGAAGGACACTCCTACGAGCAGTACGTC. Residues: CASTAGEGHSYEQYV.

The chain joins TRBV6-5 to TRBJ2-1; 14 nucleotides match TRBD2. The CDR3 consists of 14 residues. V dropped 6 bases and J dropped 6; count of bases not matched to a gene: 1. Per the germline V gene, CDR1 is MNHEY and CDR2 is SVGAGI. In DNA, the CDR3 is TGTGCCAGCAGGGGACTAGCGGGAGTCAATGAGCAGTTCTTC. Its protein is CASRGLAGVNEQFF.

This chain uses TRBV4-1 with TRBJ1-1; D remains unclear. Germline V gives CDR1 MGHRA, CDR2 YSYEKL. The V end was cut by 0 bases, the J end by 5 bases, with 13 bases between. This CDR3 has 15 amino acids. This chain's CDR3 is CASSQDKNSRTEAFF. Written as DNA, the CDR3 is TGCGCCAGCAGCCAAGACAAGAATTCGAGGACTGAAGCTTTCTTT.

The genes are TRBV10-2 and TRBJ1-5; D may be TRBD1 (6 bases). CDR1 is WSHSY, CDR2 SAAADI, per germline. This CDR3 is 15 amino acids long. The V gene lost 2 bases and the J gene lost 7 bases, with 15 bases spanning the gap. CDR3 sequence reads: CASSESGGQGQPQHF. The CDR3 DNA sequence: TGCGCCAGCAGTGAGAGCGGGGGTCAGGGGCAGCCCCAGCATTTT.

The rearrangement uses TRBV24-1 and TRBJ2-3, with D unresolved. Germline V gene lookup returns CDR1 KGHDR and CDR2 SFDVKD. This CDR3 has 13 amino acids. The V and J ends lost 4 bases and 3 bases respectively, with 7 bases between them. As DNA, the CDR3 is TGTGCCACCAGTGAACAAGCGACAGATACGCAGTATTTT. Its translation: CATSEQATDTQYF.

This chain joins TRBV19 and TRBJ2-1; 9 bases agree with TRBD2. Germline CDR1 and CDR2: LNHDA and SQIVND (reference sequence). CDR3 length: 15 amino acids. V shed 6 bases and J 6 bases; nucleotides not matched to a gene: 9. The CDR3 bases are TGTGCCAGTAGAACACGGGGACTAGCCTCCAATGAGCAGTTCTTC. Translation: CASRTRGLASNEQFF.

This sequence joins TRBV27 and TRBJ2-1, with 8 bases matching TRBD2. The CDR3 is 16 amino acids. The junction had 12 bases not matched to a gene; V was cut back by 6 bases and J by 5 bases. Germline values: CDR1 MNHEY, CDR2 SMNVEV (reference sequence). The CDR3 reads CASSLRTSGTHNEQFF. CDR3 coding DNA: TGTGCCAGCAGCCTGCGAACTAGCGGTACTCACAATGAGCAGTTCTTC.

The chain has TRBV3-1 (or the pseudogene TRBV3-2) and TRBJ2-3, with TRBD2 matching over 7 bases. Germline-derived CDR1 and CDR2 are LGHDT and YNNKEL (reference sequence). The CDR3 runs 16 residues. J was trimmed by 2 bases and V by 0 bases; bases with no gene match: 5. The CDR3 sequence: CASSQDAGRNTDTQYF. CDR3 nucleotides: TGTGCCAGCAGCCAAGATGCCGGGAGGAACACAGATACGCAGTATTTT.

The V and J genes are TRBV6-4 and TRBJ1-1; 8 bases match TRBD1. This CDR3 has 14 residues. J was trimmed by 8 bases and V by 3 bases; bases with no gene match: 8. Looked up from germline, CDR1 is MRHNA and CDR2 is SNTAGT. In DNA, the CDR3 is TGTGCCAGCAGTGAAAGGGGTGACAGGGGAGAAGCTTTCTTT. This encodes CASSERGDRGEAFF.

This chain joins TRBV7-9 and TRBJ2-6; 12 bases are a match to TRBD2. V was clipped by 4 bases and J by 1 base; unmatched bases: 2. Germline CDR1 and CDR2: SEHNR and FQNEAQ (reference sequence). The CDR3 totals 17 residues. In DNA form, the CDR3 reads TGTGCCAGCAGCTACCTAGCGGGAGGGTCTGGGGCCAACGTCCTGACTTTC. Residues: CASSYLAGGSGANVLTF.

The CDR3 region is CASSQSGYNEQFF. The DNA of the CDR3 is TGCGCCAGCAGCCAGAGCGGCTACAATGAGCAGTTCTTC. The chain uses TRBV5-1 and TRBJ2-1; D is perhaps TRBD2 (5 bases). The CDR3 runs to 13 residues. Between the trimmed V and J ends, which lost 4 bases and 3 bases, there was a span of 8 bases. Germline V gene sequence: CDR1 SGHRS, CDR2 YFSETQ.

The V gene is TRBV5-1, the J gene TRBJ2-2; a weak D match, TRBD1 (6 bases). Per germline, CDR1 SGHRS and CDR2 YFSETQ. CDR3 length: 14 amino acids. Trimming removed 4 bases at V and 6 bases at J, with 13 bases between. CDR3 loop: CASSPQGSAGELFF. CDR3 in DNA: TGCGCCAGCAGCCCACAGGGAAGCGCCGGGGAGCTGTTTTTT.

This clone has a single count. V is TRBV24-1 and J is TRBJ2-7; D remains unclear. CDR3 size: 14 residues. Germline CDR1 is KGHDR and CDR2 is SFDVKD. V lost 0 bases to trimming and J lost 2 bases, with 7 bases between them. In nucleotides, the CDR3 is TGTGCCACCAGTGATTTGACCGCTACCTACGAGCAGTACGTC. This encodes CATSDLTATYEQYV.

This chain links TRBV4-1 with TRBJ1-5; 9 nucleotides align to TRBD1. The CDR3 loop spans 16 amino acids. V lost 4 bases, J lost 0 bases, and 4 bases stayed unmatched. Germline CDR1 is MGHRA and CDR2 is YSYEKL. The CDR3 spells CASSLGQGSSNQPQHF. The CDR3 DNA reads TGCGCCAGCAGCCTCGGACAGGGGTCTAGCAATCAGCCCCAGCATTTT.

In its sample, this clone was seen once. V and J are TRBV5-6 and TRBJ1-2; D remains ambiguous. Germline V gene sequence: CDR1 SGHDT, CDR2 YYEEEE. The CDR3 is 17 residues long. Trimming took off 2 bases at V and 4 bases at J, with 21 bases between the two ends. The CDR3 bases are TGTGCCAGCAGCTTCTTTATAGGGAGGCGGATGCTCTATGGCTACACCTTC. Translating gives CASSFFIGRRMLYGYTF.

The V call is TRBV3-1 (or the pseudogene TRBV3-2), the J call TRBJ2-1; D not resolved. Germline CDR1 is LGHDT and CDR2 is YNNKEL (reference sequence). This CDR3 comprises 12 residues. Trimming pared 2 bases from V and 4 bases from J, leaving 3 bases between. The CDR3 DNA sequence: TGTGCCAGCAGCCAAACTTACAATGAGCAGTTCTTC. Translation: CASSQTYNEQFF.

DNA of the CDR3: TGTGCCAGCAGCCAAGATAGTGGAACAGGTGGTGAAAAACTGTTTTTT. Translation gives CASSQDSGTGGEKLFF. The chain couples TRBV4-2 to TRBJ1-4; a possible D gene is TRBD1 (5 bases). The CDR3 contains 16 residues. Trimming shortened V by 0 bases and J by 7 bases, and 15 bases separated the two germline ends. Germline-derived CDR1 and CDR2 are LGHNA and YNFKEQ.

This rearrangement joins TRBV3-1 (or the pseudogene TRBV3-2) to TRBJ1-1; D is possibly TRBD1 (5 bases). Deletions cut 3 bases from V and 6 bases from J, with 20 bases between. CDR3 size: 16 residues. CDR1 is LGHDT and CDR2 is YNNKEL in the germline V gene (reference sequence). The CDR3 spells CASSHLKTQVYAEAFF. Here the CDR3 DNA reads TGTGCCAGCAGCCACTTAAAAACACAGGTTTACGCTGAAGCTTTCTTT.

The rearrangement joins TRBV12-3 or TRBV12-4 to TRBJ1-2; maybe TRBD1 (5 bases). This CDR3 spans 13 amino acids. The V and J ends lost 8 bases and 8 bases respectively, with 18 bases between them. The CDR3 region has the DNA TGTGCCAGCGCAGCAGGGATTATGGCGGGCTACACCTTC. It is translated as CASAAGIMAGYTF.

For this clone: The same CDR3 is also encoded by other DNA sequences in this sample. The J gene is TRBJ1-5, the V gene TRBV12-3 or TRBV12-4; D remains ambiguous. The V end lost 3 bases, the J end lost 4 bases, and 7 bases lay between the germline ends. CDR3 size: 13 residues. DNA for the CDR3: TGTGCCAGCAGTTTGACTGGAAATCAGCCCCAGCATTTT. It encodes CASSLTGNQPQHF.

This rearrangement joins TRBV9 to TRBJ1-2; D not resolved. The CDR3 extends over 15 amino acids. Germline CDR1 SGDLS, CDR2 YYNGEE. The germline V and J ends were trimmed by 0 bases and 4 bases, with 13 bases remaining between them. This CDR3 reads CASSVVTRVGYGYTF. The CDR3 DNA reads TGTGCCAGCAGCGTAGTAACCCGGGTCGGCTATGGCTACACCTTC.